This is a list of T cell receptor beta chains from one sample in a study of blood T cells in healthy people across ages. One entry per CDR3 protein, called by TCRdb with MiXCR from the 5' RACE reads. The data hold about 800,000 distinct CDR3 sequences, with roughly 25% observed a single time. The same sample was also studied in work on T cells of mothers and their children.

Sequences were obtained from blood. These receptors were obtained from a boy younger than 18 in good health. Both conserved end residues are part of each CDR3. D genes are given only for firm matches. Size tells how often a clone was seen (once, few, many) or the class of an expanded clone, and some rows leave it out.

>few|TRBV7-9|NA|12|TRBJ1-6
CASSLGSSPLHF
TGTGCCAGCAGCTTAGGCAGTTCACCCCTCCACTTT
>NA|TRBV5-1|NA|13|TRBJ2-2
CASRSSNTGELFF
TGCGCCAGCAGAAGTTCGAACACCGGGGAGCTGTTTTTT
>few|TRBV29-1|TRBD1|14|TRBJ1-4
CSGATGVGNEKLFF
TGCAGCGGCGCTACAGGGGTTGGTAATGAAAAACTGTTTTTT
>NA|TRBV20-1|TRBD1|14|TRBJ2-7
CSALDRGVFYEQYF
TGCAGTGCTTTGGACAGGGGTGTGTTCTACGAGCAGTACTTC
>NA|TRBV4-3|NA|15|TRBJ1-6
CASSQDLGFGSPLHF
TGCGCCAGCAGCCAAGATTTAGGGTTCGGTTCACCCCTCCACTTT
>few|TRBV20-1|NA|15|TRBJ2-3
CSARDSGRGTDTQYF
TGCAGTGCTAGAGATAGCGGACGCGGGACAGATACGCAGTATTTT
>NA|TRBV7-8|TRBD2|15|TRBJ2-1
CASSILAGGNNEQFF
TGTGCCAGCAGCATTCTAGCGGGAGGTAACAATGAGCAGTTCTTC
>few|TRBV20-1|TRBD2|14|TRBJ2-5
CSARIAGGGETQYF
TGCAGTGCTAGAATAGCGGGAGGAGGGGAGACCCAGTACTTC
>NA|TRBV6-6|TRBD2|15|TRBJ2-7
CASSYSAGGSYEQYF
TGTGCCAGCAGTTACTCAGCGGGGGGCTCCTACGAGCAGTACTTC
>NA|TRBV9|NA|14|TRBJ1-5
CASSPDGVSQPQHF
TGTGCCAGCAGTCCAGACGGGGTCAGTCAGCCCCAGCATTTT
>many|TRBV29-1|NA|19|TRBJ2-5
CSVEDPDPGGGATIETQYF
TGCAGCGTTGAAGATCCCGATCCCGGAGGGGGGGCGACGATCGAGACCCAGTACTTC
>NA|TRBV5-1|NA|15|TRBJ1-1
CASSLISDPNTEAFF
TGCGCCAGCAGCTTGATTAGCGACCCGAACACTGAAGCTTTCTTT
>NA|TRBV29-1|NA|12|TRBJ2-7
CSVVASPYEQYF
TGCAGCGTTGTTGCCAGTCCCTACGAGCAGTACTTC
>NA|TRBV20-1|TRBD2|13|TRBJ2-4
CSAPAGVVNIQYF
TGCAGTGCCCCAGCGGGAGTGGTAAACATTCAGTACTTC
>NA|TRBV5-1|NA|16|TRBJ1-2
CASSFLTSREINGYTF
TGCGCCAGCAGCTTCCTGACCTCCAGGGAAATAAATGGCTACACCTTC
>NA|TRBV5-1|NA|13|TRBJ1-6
CASSSTVNPPLHF
TGCGCCAGCAGCTCGACAGTAAATCCACCCCTCCACTTT
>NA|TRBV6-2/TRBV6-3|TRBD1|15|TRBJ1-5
CASSPEGARNQPQHF
TGTGCCAGCAGCCCCGAGGGGGCCCGCAATCAGCCCCAGCATTTT
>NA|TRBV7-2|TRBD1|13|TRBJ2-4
CASRQGAKNIQYF
TGTGCCAGCAGACAGGGGGCCAAAAACATTCAGTACTTC
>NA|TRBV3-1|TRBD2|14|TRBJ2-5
CASSQDYGSGEWFF
TGTGCCAGCAGCCAAGATTATGGTAGCGGGGAATGGTTCTTC
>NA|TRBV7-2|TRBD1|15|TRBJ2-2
CASRPTGGNTGELFF
TGTGCCAGCAGACCGACAGGGGGCAACACCGGGGAGCTGTTTTTT
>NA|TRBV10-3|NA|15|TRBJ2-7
CAIRDQGVRRYEQYF
TGTGCCATCAGGGACCAGGGAGTACGAAGATACGAGCAGTACTTC
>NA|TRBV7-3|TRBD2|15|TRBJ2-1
CASSSTSGGWNEQFF
TGTGCCAGCAGCTCCACTAGCGGGGGGTGGAATGAGCAGTTCTTC
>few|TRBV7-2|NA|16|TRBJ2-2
CASSLASFSNTGELFF
TGTGCCAGCAGCTTAGCTAGCTTTTCTAACACCGGGGAGCTGTTTTTT
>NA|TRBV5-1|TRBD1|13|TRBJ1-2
CASSTGESYGYTF
TGCGCCAGCAGCACAGGGGAGAGCTATGGCTACACCTTC
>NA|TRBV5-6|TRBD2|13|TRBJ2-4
CASSLEGLAAQYF
TGTGCCAGCAGCTTGGAAGGACTAGCGGCCCAGTACTTC
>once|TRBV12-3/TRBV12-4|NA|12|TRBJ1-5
CASSFWGQPQHF
TGTGCCAGCAGTTTCTGGGGTCAGCCCCAGCATTTT
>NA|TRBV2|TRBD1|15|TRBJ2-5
CASSSDRGRWETQYF
TGTGCCAGCAGTTCCGACAGGGGGCGGTGGGAGACCCAGTACTTC
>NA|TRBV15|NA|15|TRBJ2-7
CATSRDFQVTYEQYF
TGTGCCACCAGCAGAGATTTCCAGGTGACCTACGAGCAGTACTTC
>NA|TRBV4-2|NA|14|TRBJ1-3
CASSQEVAGNTIYF
TGTGCCAGCAGCCAAGAGGTCGCTGGAAACACCATATATTTT
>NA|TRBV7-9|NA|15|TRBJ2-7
CASSPRDVATYEQYF
TGTGCCAGCAGCCCCCGGGACGTCGCGACCTACGAGCAGTACTTC
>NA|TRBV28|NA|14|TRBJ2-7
CASSLPRTTYEQYF
TGTGCCAGCAGTTTACCGAGAACCACCTACGAGCAGTACTTC
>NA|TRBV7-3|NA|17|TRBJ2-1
CASSSKGGTETQNEQFF
TGTGCCAGCAGCTCGAAGGGGGGGACCGAGACGCAAAATGAGCAGTTCTTC
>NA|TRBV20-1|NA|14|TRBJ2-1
CSARSVAENNEQFF
TGCAGTGCCCGGTCGGTAGCGGAAAACAATGAGCAGTTCTTC
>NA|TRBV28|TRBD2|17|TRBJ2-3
CASSRGLIAGRADTQYF
TGTGCCAGCAGTAGGGGTCTGATAGCGGGACGAGCAGATACGCAGTATTTT
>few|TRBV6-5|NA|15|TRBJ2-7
CASSYTDHYSYEQYF
TGTGCCAGCAGTTACACCGACCATTACTCCTACGAGCAGTACTTC
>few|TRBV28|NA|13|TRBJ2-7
CASSPRGPNEQYF
TGTGCCAGCAGCCCCCGAGGACCCAACGAGCAGTACTTC
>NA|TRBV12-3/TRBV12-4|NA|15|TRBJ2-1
CASSLGRPGHNEQFF
TGTGCCAGCAGTTTAGGACGGCCTGGACACAATGAGCAGTTCTTC
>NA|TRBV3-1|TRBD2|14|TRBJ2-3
CASSRGTIEEAQYF
TGTGCCAGCAGCCGCGGGACTATCGAGGAGGCGCAGTATTTT
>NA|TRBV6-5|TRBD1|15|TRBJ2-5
CASSYQRTGSNEQYF
TGTGCCAGCAGTTACCAACGGACAGGGTCGAATGAGCAGTACTTC
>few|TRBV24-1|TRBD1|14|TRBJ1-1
CATSDTGQGGEAFF
TGTGCCACCAGTGACACCGGACAGGGTGGCGAAGCTTTCTTT
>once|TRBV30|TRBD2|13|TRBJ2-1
CAWSRGVNNEQFF
TGTGCCTGGAGTCGGGGGGTTAACAATGAGCAGTTCTTC
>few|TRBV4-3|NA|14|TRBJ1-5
CASSQERGLVPQHF
TGCGCCAGCAGCCAAGAACGGGGATTGGTGCCCCAGCATTTT
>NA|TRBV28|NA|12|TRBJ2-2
CASTGATGELFF
TGTGCCAGCACCGGGGCCACCGGGGAGCTGTTTTTT
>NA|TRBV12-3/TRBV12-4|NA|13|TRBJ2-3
CASRYTGLDTQYF
TGTGCCAGCAGATACACAGGTTTAGATACGCAGTATTTT
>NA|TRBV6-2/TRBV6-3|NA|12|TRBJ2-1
CASSLSADEQFF
TGTGCCAGCAGCCTATCCGCCGATGAGCAGTTCTTC
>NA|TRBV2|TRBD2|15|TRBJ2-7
CASSEGLAGRYEQYF
TGTGCCAGCAGTGAGGGACTAGCGGGACGCTACGAGCAGTACTTC
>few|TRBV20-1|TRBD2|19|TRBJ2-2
CSARDRWREGLVNTGELFF
TGCAGTGCTAGAGATCGGTGGCGGGAGGGCCTCGTGAACACCGGGGAGCTGTTTTTT
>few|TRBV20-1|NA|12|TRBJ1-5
CSATPGNQPQHF
TGCAGTGCAACGCCGGGCAATCAGCCCCAGCATTTT
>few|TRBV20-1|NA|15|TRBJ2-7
CSAKSGDIAGGEQYF
TGCAGTGCTAAGTCGGGAGACATTGCCGGGGGCGAGCAGTACTTC
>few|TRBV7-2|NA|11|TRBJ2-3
CASTRNGTQYF
TGTGCCAGCACCAGGAACGGTACGCAGTATTTT
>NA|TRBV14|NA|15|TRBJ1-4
CASSLTGTKNEKLFF
TGTGCCAGCAGCCTAACCGGGACAAAGAATGAAAAACTGTTTTTT
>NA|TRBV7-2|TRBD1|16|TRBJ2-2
CASSLAQGAGTGELFF
TGTGCCAGCAGCTTGGCACAGGGGGCAGGGACCGGGGAGCTGTTTTTT
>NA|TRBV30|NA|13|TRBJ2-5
CAWTWRNQETQYF
TGTGCCTGGACGTGGCGGAACCAAGAGACCCAGTACTTC
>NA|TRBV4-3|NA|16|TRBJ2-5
CASSQDTTGATYTQYF
TGCGCCAGCAGCCAAGATACTACCGGGGCCACCTACACCCAGTACTTC
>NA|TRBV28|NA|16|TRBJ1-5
CASSWDLRGSDQPQHF
TGTGCCAGCAGTTGGGACTTGAGGGGGTCGGATCAGCCCCAGCACTTT
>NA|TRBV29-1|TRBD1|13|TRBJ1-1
CSVDGTANTEAFF
TGCAGCGTAGATGGGACAGCGAACACTGAAGCTTTCTTT
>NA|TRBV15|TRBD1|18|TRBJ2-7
CATSRDHVLAGGVYEQYF
TGTGCCACCAGCAGAGATCACGTTCTGGCAGGGGGAGTATACGAGCAGTACTTC
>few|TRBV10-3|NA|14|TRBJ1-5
CATKKDRENQPQHF
TGTGCCACCAAGAAGGACAGAGAGAATCAGCCCCAGCATTTT
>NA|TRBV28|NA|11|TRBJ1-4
CASRTGEKLFF
TGTGCCAGCAGAACAGGCGAAAAACTGTTTTTT